This T cell receptor (beta chain) was obtained from a study of blood T cell repertoires in COVID-19 (dated by TCRdb to 2018 to 2021). In the study overall: The collaborator samples originated in the United States, Italy and Spain and spanned the acute and convalescent phases of COVID-19. Sample metadata almost always included a de-identified subject ID, COVID-19 status, age in years and sex. The material from the prospective study consisted of cDNA or gDNA derived from T cells, B-cell-depleted T cells, or PBMCs. Where HLA class I and class II types were available, the types were taken from metadata supplied by the sample provider, not from assay-based typing. Deeply sampled blood TCRbeta repertoires from subjects exposed to, actively infected with, or recovered from COVID-19 were included in the dataset. The samples were drawn from two sources: the first 160 participants of the ongoing ImmuneRACE study, and over 950 subjects contributed by 6 global collaborators. The repertoires were made available in a free public database intended to serve as a resource for research on the immune response to SARS-CoV-2. On the study overall, not on this receptor specifically: How much clinical and demographic metadata was included differed by source and by participant, and the metadata was provided uncurated.

This clone came up once. The specificity of this receptor is unknown. Base-call qualities are not available, and no considerably larger clone is one nucleotide away. The collaborating institutions used their own protocols to collect whole blood in K2EDTA tubes. Collaborator samples were shipped for TCRbeta analysis as frozen whole blood, isolated PBMCs, or DNA extracted from either sample type. TCRbeta CDR3 regions were amplified from genomic DNA using the immunoSEQ Assay, a bias-controlled multiplex PCR. In the source study's methods: The number of nucleated cells in each sample was estimated by amplification of reference gene primers within the assay. To quantify the absolute abundance of each unique TCRbeta CDR3 rearrangement, sequence reads were collapsed and filtered. For each sample, productive Simpson clonality was calculated as the square root of Simpson's diversity index across productive rearrangements. The source is immuneACCESS, and TCRdb retained only in-frame sequences with V and J called. Part of the clones is not carried over; for the studies checked, unresolved V genes explain less than half of this, and the remainder is unexplained. V and J calls and clone size are copied from that table; D and trimming were computed from the DNA. Present in this sample are tens of thousands of clones, approximately 86% of which were seen just once. Jointly, the top ten make up approximately 59% of the sample.

From the cysteine up to the phenylalanine, the CDR3 has a length of 15 residues. CDR3 DNA only is kept here, 45 bases in frame from base 1. V is reduced by 4 bases and J by 5 bases, leaving a spacing of 14 bases between them. CDR1 and CDR2 were assigned from the germline V gene as KGHSH and LQKENI. The receptor was derived from a man between 65 and 85 years old with acute or convalescent COVID-19. The rearrangement combines TRBV18 with TRBJ2-2; a weak D assignment points to TRBD1 (6 bases agree). The source material was peripheral blood. The DNA reads TGTGCCAGCTCACGAGATACTGACAGGACCGGGGAGCTGTTTTTT. This translates into CASSRDTDRTGELFF. Here the CDR3 is joined to the reference TRBV18 and TRBJ2-2 genes, and the full variable domain is: NAGVMQNPRHLVRRRGQEARLRCSPMKGHSHVYWYRQLPEEGLKFMVYLQKENIIDESGMPKERFSAEFPKEGPSILRIQQVVRGDSAAYFCASSRDTDRTGELFFGEGSRLTVL.